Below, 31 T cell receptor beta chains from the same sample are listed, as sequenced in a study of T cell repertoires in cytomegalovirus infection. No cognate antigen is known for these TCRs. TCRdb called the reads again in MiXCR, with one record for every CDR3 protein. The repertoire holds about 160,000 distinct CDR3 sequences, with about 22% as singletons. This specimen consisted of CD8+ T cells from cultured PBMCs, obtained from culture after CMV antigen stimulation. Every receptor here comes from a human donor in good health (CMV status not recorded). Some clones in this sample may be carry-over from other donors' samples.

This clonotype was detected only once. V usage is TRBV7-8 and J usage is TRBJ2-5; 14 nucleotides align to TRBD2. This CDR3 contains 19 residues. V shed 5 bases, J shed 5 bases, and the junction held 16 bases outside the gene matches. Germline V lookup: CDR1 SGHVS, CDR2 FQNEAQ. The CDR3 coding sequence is TGTGCCAGCAGCCTTCCAAGACTAGCGGGGGGGCTTAGGAAGGAGACCCAGTACTTC. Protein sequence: CASSLPRLAGGLRKETQYF.

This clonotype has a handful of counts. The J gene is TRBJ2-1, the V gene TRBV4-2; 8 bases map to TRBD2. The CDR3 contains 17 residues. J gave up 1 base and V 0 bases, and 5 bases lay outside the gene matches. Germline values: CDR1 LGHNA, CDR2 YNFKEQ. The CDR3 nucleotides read TGTGCCAGCAGCCAAGATGAATTAGCGGGGTCCTACAATGAGCAGTTCTTC. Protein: CASSQDELAGSYNEQFF.

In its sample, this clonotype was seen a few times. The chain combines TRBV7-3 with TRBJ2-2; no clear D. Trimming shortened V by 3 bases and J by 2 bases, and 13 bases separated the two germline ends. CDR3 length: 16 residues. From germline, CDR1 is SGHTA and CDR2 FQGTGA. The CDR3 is CASSFSTALNTGELFF. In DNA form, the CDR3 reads TGTGCCAGCAGCTTCTCCACAGCCCTTAACACCGGGGAGCTGTTTTTT.

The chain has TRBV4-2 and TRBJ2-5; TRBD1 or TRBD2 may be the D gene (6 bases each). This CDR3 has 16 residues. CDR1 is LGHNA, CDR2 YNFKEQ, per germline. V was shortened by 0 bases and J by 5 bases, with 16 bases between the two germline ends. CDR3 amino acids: CASSQEFRGGYETQYF. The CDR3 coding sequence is TGTGCCAGCAGCCAAGAATTCCGAGGGGGGTACGAGACCCAGTACTTC.

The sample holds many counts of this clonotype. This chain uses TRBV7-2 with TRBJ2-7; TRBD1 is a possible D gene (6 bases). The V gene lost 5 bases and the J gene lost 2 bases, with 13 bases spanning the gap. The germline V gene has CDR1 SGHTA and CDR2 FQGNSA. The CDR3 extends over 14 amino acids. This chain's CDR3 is CASSDIGQTYEQYF. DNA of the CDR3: TGTGCCAGCAGCGATATAGGACAGACCTACGAGCAGTACTTC.

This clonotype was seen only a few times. In DNA form, the CDR3 reads TGTGCCAGCAGCAAGGGGAGGGGGACAGCCTTCACAGATACGCAGTATTTT. It specifies CASSKGRGTAFTDTQYF. The rearrangement links TRBV7-2 to TRBJ2-3; D assignment may be TRBD1 or TRBD2 (7 bases each). The CDR3 has 17 amino acids. Per the germline V gene, CDR1 is SGHTA and CDR2 is FQGNSA. V was shortened by 5 bases and J by 2 bases, with 20 bases between the two germline ends.

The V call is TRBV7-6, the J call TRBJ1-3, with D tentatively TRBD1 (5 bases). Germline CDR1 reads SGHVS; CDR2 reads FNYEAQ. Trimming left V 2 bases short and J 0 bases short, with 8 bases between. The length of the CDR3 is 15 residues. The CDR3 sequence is CASSLKDISGNTIYF. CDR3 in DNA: TGTGCCAGCAGCTTAAAGGACATCTCTGGAAACACCATATATTTT.

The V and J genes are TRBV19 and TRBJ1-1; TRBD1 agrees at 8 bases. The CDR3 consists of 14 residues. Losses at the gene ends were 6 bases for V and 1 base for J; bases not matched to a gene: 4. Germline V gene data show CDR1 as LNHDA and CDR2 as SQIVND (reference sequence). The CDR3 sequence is CASRRQGSNTEAFF. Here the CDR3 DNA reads TGTGCCAGTAGACGACAGGGGTCGAACACTGAAGCTTTCTTT.

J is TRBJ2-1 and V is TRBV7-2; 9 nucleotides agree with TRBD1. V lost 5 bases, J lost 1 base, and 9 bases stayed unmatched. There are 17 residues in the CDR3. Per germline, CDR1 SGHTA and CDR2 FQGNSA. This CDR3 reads CASSKRTGAGSYNEQFF. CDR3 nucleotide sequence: TGTGCCAGCAGCAAGCGGACAGGGGCAGGGTCCTACAATGAGCAGTTCTTC. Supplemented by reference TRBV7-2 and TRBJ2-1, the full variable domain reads GAGVSQSPSNKVTEKGKDVELRCDPISGHTALYWYRQSLGQGLEFLIYFQGNSAPDKSGLPSDRFSAERTGGSVSTLTIQRTQQEDSAVYLCASSKRTGAGSYNEQFFGPGTRLTVL.

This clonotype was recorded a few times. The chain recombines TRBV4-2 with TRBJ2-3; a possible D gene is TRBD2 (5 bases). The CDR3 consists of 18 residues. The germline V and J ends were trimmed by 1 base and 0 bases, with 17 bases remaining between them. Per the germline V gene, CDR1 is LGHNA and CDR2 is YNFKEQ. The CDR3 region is CASSQGRSPRGSTDTQYF. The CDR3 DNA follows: TGTGCCAGCAGCCAAGGTCGAAGCCCACGGGGAAGCACAGATACGCAGTATTTT.

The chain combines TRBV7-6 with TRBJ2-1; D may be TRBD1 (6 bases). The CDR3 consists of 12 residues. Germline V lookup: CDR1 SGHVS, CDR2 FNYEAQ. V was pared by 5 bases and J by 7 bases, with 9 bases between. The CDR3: CASSTGLNEQFF. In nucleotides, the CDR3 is TGTGCCAGCAGCACAGGGTTGAATGAGCAGTTCTTC.

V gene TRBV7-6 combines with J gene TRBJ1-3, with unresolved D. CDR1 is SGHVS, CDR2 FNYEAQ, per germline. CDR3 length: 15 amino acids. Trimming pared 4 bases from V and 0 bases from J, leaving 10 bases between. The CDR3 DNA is TGTGCCAGCAGCTCAACGGAGAGCTCTGGAAACACCATATATTTT. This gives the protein CASSSTESSGNTIYF.

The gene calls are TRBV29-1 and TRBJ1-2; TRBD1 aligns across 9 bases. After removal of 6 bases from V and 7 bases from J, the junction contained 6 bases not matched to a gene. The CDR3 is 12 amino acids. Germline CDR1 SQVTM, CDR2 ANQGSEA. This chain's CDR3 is CSVLGQGGGYTF. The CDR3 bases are TGCAGCGTGCTGGGACAGGGAGGTGGCTACACCTTC. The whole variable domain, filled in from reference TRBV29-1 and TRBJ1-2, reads SAVISQKPSRDICQRGTSLTIQCQVDSQVTMMFWYRQQPGQSLTLIATANQGSEATYESGFVIDKFPISRPNLTFSTLTVSNMSPEDSSIYLCSVLGQGGGYTFGSGTRLTVV.

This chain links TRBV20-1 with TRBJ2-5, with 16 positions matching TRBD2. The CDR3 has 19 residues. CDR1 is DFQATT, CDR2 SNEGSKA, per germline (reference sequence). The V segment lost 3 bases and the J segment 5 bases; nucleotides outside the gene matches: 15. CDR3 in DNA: TGCAGTGCTAGTTCACTACCGGGACTAGCGGGGGGGCCGAGGGAGACCCAGTACTTC. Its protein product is CSASSLPGLAGGPRETQYF.

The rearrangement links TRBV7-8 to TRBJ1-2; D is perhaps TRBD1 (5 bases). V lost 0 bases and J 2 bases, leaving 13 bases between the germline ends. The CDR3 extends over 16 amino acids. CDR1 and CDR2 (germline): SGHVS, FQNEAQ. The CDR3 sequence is CASSLALTDPNYGYTF. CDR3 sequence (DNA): TGTGCCAGCAGCTTAGCACTGACAGACCCAAACTATGGCTACACCTTC.

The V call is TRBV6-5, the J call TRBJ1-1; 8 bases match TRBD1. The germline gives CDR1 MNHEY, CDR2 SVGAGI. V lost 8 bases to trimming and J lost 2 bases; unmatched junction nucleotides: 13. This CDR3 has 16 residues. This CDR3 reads CASRFGQGGYNTEAFF. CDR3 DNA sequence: TGTGCCAGCCGTTTTGGACAGGGCGGGTATAACACTGAAGCTTTCTTT.

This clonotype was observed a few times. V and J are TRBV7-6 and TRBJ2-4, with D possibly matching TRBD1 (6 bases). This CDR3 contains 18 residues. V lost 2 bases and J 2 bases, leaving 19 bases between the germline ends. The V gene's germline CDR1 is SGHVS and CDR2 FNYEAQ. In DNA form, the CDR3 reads TGTGCCAGCAGCTTATATGGGCCCATCAGGGGAACCAAAAACATTCAGTACTTC. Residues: CASSLYGPIRGTKNIQYF.

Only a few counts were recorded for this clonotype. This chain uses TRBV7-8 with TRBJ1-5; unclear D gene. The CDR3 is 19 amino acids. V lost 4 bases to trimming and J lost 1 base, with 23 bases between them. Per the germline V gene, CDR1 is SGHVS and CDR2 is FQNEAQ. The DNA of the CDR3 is TGTGCCAGCAGCTCTTCACACTTGGACCGGGCGCGGAGCAATCAGCCCCAGCATTTT. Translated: CASSSSHLDRARSNQPQHF.

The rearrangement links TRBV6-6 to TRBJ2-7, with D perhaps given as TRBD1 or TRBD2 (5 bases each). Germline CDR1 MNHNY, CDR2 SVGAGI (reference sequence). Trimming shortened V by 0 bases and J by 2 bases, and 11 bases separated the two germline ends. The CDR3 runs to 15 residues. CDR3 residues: CASSYSSRDPYEQYF. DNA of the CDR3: TGTGCCAGCAGTTACTCCTCCAGGGACCCCTACGAGCAGTACTTC.

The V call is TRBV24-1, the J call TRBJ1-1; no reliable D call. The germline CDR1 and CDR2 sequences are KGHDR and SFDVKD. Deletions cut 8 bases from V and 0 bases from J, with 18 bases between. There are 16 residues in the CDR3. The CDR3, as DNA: TGTGCCACCACACCACCTATTATGACACTGAACACTGAAGCTTTCTTT. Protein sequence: CATTPPIMTLNTEAFF.

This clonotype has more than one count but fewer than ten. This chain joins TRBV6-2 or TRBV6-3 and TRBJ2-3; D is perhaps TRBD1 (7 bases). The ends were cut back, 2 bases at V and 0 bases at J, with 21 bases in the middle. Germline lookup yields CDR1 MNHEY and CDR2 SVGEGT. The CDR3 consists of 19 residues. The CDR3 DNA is TGTGCCAGCAGTTACCCTCATCAATCGACAGGGACTAGCACAGATACGCAGTATTTT. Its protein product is CASSYPHQSTGTSTDTQYF.

This chain's CDR3 is CASSLGAQGPRNTIYF. As DNA, the CDR3 is TGTGCCAGCAGCTTAGGGGCCCAGGGACCGCGAAACACCATATATTTT. This chain links TRBV7-6 with TRBJ1-3; D possibly corresponds to TRBD1 (5 bases). In germline, CDR1 is SGHVS, CDR2 FNYEAQ. The CDR3 has 16 residues. Trimming cost V 1 base and J 5 bases, with 15 bases left between them.

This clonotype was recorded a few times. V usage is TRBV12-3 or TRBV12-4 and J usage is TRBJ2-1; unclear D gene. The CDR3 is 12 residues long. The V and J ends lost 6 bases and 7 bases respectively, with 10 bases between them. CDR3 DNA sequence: TGTGCCAGCAGGGGTAGCAAGAATGAGCAGTTCTTC. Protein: CASRGSKNEQFF.

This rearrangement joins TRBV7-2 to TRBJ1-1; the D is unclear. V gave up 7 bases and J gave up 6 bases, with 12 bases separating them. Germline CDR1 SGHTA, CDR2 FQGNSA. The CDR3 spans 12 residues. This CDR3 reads CASTPGPSEAFF. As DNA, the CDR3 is TGTGCCAGCACCCCCGGCCCATCTGAAGCTTTCTTT.

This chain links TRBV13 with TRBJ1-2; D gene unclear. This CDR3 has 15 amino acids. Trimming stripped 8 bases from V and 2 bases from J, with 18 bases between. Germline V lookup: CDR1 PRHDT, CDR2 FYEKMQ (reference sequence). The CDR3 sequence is CASAPRPGWNYGYTF. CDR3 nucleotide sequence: TGTGCCAGCGCACCCCGGCCGGGTTGGAACTATGGCTACACCTTC.

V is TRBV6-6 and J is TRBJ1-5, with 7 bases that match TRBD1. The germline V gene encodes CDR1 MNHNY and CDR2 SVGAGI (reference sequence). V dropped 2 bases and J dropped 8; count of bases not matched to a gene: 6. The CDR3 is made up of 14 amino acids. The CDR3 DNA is TGTGCCAGCAGTTACGGAGGGGGCAAGGAGCCCCAGCATTTT. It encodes CASSYGGGKEPQHF.

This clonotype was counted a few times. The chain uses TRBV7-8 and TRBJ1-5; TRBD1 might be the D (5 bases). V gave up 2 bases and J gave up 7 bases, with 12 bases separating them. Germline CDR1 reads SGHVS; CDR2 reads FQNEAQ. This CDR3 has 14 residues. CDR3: CASSLRQGEQPQHF. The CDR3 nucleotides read TGTGCCAGCAGCTTAAGGCAGGGAGAACAGCCCCAGCATTTT.

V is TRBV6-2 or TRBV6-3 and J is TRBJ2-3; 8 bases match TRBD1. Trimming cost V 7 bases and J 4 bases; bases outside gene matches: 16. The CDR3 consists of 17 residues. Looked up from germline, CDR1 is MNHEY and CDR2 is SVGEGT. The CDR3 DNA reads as TGTGCCAGCATATCCGCTCTCCCGGGGACAGGATCAGATACGCAGTATTTT. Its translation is CASISALPGTGSDTQYF.

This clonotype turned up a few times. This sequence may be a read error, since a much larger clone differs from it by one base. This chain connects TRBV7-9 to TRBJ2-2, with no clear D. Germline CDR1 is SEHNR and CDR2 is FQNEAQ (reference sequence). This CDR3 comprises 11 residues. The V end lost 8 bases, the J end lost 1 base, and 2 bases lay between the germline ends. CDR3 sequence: CASWNTGELFF. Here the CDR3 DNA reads TGTGCCAGCTGGAACACCGGGGAGCTGTTTTTT.

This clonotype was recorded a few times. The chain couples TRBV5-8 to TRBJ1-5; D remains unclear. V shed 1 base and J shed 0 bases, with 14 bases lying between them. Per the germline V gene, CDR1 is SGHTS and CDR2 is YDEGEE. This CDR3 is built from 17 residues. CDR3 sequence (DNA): TGTGCCAGCAGCTTGTATGGTGCGGGAGATAGCAATCAGCCCCAGCATTTT. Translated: CASSLYGAGDSNQPQHF.

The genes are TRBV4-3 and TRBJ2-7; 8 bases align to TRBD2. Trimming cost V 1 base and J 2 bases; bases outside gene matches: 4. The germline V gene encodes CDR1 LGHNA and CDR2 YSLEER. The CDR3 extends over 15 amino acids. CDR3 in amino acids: CASSQVRGGAYEQYF. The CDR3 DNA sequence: TGCGCCAGCAGCCAAGTACGGGGGGGAGCCTACGAGCAGTACTTC.